This T cell receptor beta chain appears in the sequencing data of a study of regulatory T cells in long-lasting Graves disease. The time point: persistent/refractory GD, antithyroid drugs over 5 years with positive TRAb. Generation of the TCR library employed RNA extracted from PBMCs. CDR3 regions were amplified by Arm-PCR using iRepertoire HTBI primers to build TCR beta libraries. Each CDR3 protein gets one entry after TCRdb re-called the multiplex PCR reads with MiXCR. Among about 660,000 distinct CDR3 sequences, approximately 31% were seen once, and the ten largest hold 42%. This clonotype was found many times. The sequence was collected from a female donor with Graves disease. The specimen was peripheral blood mononuclear cells (PBMCs), collected when the disease was refractory, from a patient treated with antithyroid drugs.

The DNA of the CDR3 is TGTGCCAGCGCTCTACCGAGTTGGGCGTCATACGAGCAGTACTTC. This translates into CASALPSWASYEQYF. The chain links TRBV7-9 to TRBJ2-7; D gene uncertain. This CDR3 has 15 amino acids. The germline gives CDR1 SEHNR, CDR2 FQNEAQ (reference sequence). Trimming pared 8 bases from V and 4 bases from J, leaving 21 bases between. The full variable domain, in which reference TRBV7-9 and TRBJ2-7 provide the parts outside the CDR3, is DTGVSQNPRHKITKRGQNVTFRCDPISEHNRLYWYRQTLGQGPEFLTYFQNEAQLEKSRLLSDRFSAERPKGSFSTLEIQRTEQGDSAMYLCASALPSWASYEQYFGPGTRLTVT.